The rows below give T cell receptor beta chains drawn from one sample of a study of STAT3 mutations in large granular lymphocyte leukemia. Data came from immunoSEQ multiplex PCR; TCRdb stores just in-frame clones and leaves some out. The sample lists under 9,500 clones, roughly 89% occurring once. Sequences were obtained from peripheral blood mononuclear cells. Receptor source: a man over 45 with T-cell large granular lymphocyte leukemia. Some clones in this sample may be carry-over from other donors' samples. The CDR3 runs from the conserved cysteine through the conserved F or W. D genes are given only for firm matches. Clone size is shown for a subset of rows, as once, few, many or a class of expanded clone.

TRBD1	TRBV19	NA	TRBJ1-1	TGTGCCAGTGAGAGGACAGGGGGCGAAGCTTTCTTT	CASERTGGEAFF
NA	TRBV12-2	once	TRBJ2-5	TGTGCAAGTCGCTTCGCGGAAGAGACCCAGTACTTC	CASRFAEETQYF
NA	TRBV6-1	once	TRBJ1-3	TGTGCCAGCAGTGATCGCAGGGCTGGAAACACCATATATTTT	CASSDRRAGNTIYF
TRBD1	TRBV27	NA	TRBJ1-1	TGTGCCAGCAGTTTCAGACAGGGGTCAATAACTGAAGCTTTCTTT	CASSFRQGSITEAFF
NA	TRBV5-6	NA	TRBJ1-1	TGTGCCAGCAGCTTGGACGCGGGGACGACTGAAGCTTTCTTT	CASSLDAGTTEAFF
NA	TRBV28	NA	TRBJ1-5	TGTGCCAGCAGGGTAGGCGATCAGCCCCAGCATTTT	CASRVGDQPQHF
NA	TRBV6-5	NA	TRBJ2-1	TGTGCCAGCAGTTCGGGAGCACCTCGGGAGCAGTTCTTC	CASSSGAPREQFF
NA	TRBV30	few	TRBJ1-5	TGTGCCTGGAGTGCCGACAGTGGAACCGGCAATCAGCCCCAGCATTTT	CAWSADSGTGNQPQHF
TRBD2	TRBV6-1	few	TRBJ2-5	TGTGCCAGCAGTGAAGGGACTAGCTTGTACCAAGAGACCCAGTACTTC	CASSEGTSLYQETQYF
NA	TRBV7-6	NA	TRBJ1-5	TGTGCCAGCAGCTCCGGATCTAGCAATCAGCCCCAGCATTTT	CASSSGSSNQPQHF
NA	TRBV7-2	NA	TRBJ2-3	TGTGCCAGCAACAAAGGAGGCAGCACAGATACGCAGTATTTT	CASNKGGSTDTQYF
TRBD1	TRBV7-3	once	TRBJ2-5	TGTGCCAGCAGCTTAAATGCCAGGGGGCCGGCGGTCCAAGAGACCCAGTACTTC	CASSLNARGPAVQETQYF
TRBD2	TRBV7-9	NA	TRBJ2-5	TGTGCCAGCAGCCAAGCAGCGGGGGTAATGCAGACCCAGTACTTC	CASSQAAGVMQTQYF
NA	TRBV9	NA	TRBJ2-4	TGTGCCAGCAGCGTAGCTACGGGGCCCTTAGCCAAAAACATTCAGTACTTC	CASSVATGPLAKNIQYF
TRBD1	TRBV5-1	NA	TRBJ2-5	TGCGCCAGCAGCACCGGGACAGGGAGAGAGACCCAGTACTTC	CASSTGTGRETQYF
NA	TRBV5-1	NA	TRBJ2-7	TGCGCCAGCAGCTTGGGCGGCATTAAGGTCTACGAGCAGTACTTC	CASSLGGIKVYEQYF
NA	TRBV29-1	NA	TRBJ2-7	TGCAGCGTTGTGTCGTACGAGCAGTACTTC	CSVVSYEQYF
NA	TRBV7-9	NA	TRBJ1-2	TGTGCCAGCAGCTTAGGCACGAACTATGGCTACACCTTC	CASSLGTNYGYTF
NA	TRBV18	NA	TRBJ1-3	TGTGCCAGCTCACCCTCTTCCACGGGCGGGAGCTCTGGAAACACCATATATTTT	CASSPSSTGGSSGNTIYF
NA	TRBV5-5	NA	TRBJ1-3	TGTGCCAGCAGCTTCGCGGACTCTGGAAACACCATATATTTT	CASSFADSGNTIYF
NA	TRBV5-1	NA	TRBJ2-1	TGCGCCAGCAGCTTGGAATTAGCCCTCTCGCACAATGAGCAGTTCTTC	CASSLELALSHNEQFF
NA	TRBV7-9	NA	TRBJ2-3	TGTGCCAGCAGCTTACTGACAGATACGCAGTATTTT	CASSLLTDTQYF
NA	TRBV6-5	NA	TRBJ1-5	TGTGCCAGCAGTTACTCGACCGCGAATCAGCCCCAGCATTTT	CASSYSTANQPQHF
NA	TRBV13	NA	TRBJ1-1	TGTGCCAGCAGCTTATTCGGACTCATGAACACTGAAGCTTTCTTT	CASSLFGLMNTEAFF
NA	TRBV18	few	TRBJ1-2	TGTGCCAGCTCACTGGAGGTCGCCAGATCGCGAGGCTACACCTTC	CASSLEVARSRGYTF
NA	TRBV2	NA	TRBJ2-7	TGTGCCAGCAGTTACAGGGACGGCGAGCAGTACTTC	CASSYRDGEQYF
NA	TRBV4-1	NA	TRBJ2-1	TGCGCCAGCAGCCAAGGGTGGGATGAGCAGTTCTTC	CASSQGWDEQFF
NA	TRBV18	NA	TRBJ1-1	TGTGCCAGCTCATCCAACAACGGGGCCGAAGCTTTCTTT	CASSSNNGAEAFF
TRBD1	TRBV11-2	NA	TRBJ1-5	TGTGCCAGCAGCTCGCTACAGGGGCCGGGCAATCAGCCCCAGCATTTT	CASSSLQGPGNQPQHF
NA	TRBV7-9	NA	TRBJ2-7	TGTGCCAGCAGCCAACCGGGGCTTTACGAGCAGTACTTC	CASSQPGLYEQYF
TRBD1	TRBV11-1	NA	TRBJ1-1	TGTGCCAGCAGCTACGGACAGGGACCCACTGAAGCTTTCTTT	CASSYGQGPTEAFF
NA	TRBV18	NA	TRBJ2-2	TGTGCCAGCTCACCCTGGCAGGATGTGAGCGGGGAGCTGTTTTTT	CASSPWQDVSGELFF
NA	TRBV7-6	NA	TRBJ1-6	TGTGCCAGCAGCCCCTGGAGCTCCTATAATTCACCCCTCCACTTT	CASSPWSSYNSPLHF
TRBD1	TRBV5-5	few	TRBJ1-5	TGTGCCAGCAGCCTACGGGGAATAGAAAGGACAGGAAGGGAACAGCCCCAGCATTTT	CASSLRGIERTGREQPQHF
NA	TRBV2	NA	TRBJ2-7	TGTGCCAGCAGTGAAGAGGACAGCACCTACGAGCAGTACTTC	CASSEEDSTYEQYF
TRBD2	TRBV27	NA	TRBJ2-1	TGTGCCAGCAGTTTTAGTAGCGGGATGCCGAGCTCCTACAATGAGCAGTTCTTC	CASSFSSGMPSSYNEQFF
TRBD1	TRBV6-5	few	TRBJ2-7	TGTGCCAGCAGTTACGGGGACAGGGGACCCTACGAGCAGTACTTC	CASSYGDRGPYEQYF
NA	TRBV10-2	NA	TRBJ1-4	TGCGCCAGCAGCCTTGACAGGCCGCGGAATGAAAAACTGTTTTTT	CASSLDRPRNEKLFF
NA	TRBV30	NA	TRBJ1-4	TGTGCCTGCCGCGGGGACGGAGGGACTAATGAAAAACTGTTTTTT	CACRGDGGTNEKLFF
NA	TRBV5-6	few	TRBJ1-6	TGTGCCAGCAGCCCGTCCTTTAATTCACCCCTCCACTTT	CASSPSFNSPLHF
NA	TRBV7-2	NA	TRBJ1-5	TGTGCCAGCAGCTCCTCGACGGGGCTTCCCCATTTT	CASSSSTGLPHF
NA	TRBV30	NA	TRBJ1-1	TGTGCCTGGAACCGGGCATATGAAGCTTTCTTT	CAWNRAYEAFF